These 25 T cell receptor beta chains share one sample of origin, sequenced in a study of early T cells in non-severe SARS-CoV-2 infection. TCRdb redid the calling of the 5' RACE reads with MiXCR, one entry per CDR3 protein. The sample lists about 39,000 distinct CDR3 sequences, 5.5% to 7% occurring once. The material sequenced was whole blood, taken at baseline. All receptors come from an adult who was a healthcare worker with PCR-confirmed SARS-CoV-2 infection or an uninfected control (not recorded which).

This clonotype appeared many times. This sequence joins TRBV27 and TRBJ2-3; D gene unclear. Germline-derived CDR1 and CDR2 are MNHEY and SMNVEV (reference sequence). The CDR3 consists of 14 residues. Trimming removed 3 bases from V and 2 bases from J, with 9 bases in between. CDR3 in amino acids: CASSFLANTDTQYF. CDR3 DNA: TGTGCCAGCAGTTTTCTCGCGAACACAGATACGCAGTATTTT.

Ten or more counts support this clonotype. This chain uses TRBV20-1 with TRBJ2-5; D is possibly TRBD1 or TRBD2 (5 bases each). This CDR3 region has 14 residues. The germline CDR1 and CDR2 sequences are DFQATT and SNEGSKA (reference sequence). Trimming shortened V by 1 base and J by 7 bases, and 16 bases separated the two germline ends. CDR3 loop: CSARVVGTVGTQYF. CDR3 bases: TGCAGTGCTAGAGTCGTTGGGACGGTAGGGACCCAGTACTTC.

The table lists this clonotype with many counts. The chain has TRBV2 and TRBJ2-7; D call uncertain. Germline V CDR1 and CDR2: SNHLY, FYNNEI. V lost 4 bases, J lost 1 base, and 8 bases lay in between. There are 13 residues in the CDR3. The CDR3 DNA is TGTGCCAGCAGTGGTGTCGATTCCTACGAGCAGTACTTC. It specifies CASSGVDSYEQYF. Complete variable domain (other parts from reference TRBV2 and TRBJ2-7): EPEVTQTPSHQVTQMGQEVILRCVPISNHLYFYWYRQILGQKVEFLVSFYNNEISEKSEIFDDQFSVERPDGSNFTLKIRSTKLEDSAMYFCASSGVDSYEQYFGPGTRLTVT.

The V call is TRBV2, the J call TRBJ1-2; no firm D call. Deletions cut 7 bases from V and 8 bases from J, with 26 bases between. The CDR3 length is 16 residues. Germline V CDR1 and CDR2: SNHLY, FYNNEI. The CDR3 DNA reads TGTGCCAGCACCCTTCCTGGGGAGGCTGTTTCTAGCGGCTACACCTTC. It is translated as CASTLPGEAVSSGYTF.

This clonotype has at least ten counts. The chain carries TRBV27 and TRBJ2-1; TRBD2 agrees at 13 bases. The length of the CDR3 is 17 residues. Germline V lookup: CDR1 MNHEY, CDR2 SMNVEV (reference sequence). Losses at the gene ends were 4 bases for V and 7 bases for J; bases not matched to a gene: 10. The CDR3 sequence: CASSSRSGLAGQNEQFF. Written as DNA, the CDR3 is TGTGCCAGCAGTTCCCGATCGGGACTAGCGGGACAGAATGAGCAGTTCTTC.

This clonotype was observed many times. V usage is TRBV7-9 and J usage is TRBJ1-2; 10 nucleotides line up with TRBD1. This CDR3 comprises 15 residues. With 1 base clipped from V and 5 bases from J, the junction kept 4 bases outside the gene matches. CDR1 and CDR2 (germline): SEHNR, FQNEAQ (reference sequence). For the CDR3, the DNA is TGTGCCAGCAGCTTAGGACAGGGGGCTGAGTATGGCTACACCTTC. Translating it yields CASSLGQGAEYGYTF.

V and J are TRBV5-6 and TRBJ1-1; D gene unclear. CDR3 length: 13 residues. The V end lost 0 bases, the J end lost 7 bases, and 10 bases lay between the germline ends. The V gene's germline CDR1 is SGHDT and CDR2 YYEEEE. Here the CDR3 reads CASSLGSAGEAFF. The CDR3 DNA is TGTGCCAGCAGCTTGGGGTCAGCGGGTGAAGCTTTCTTT.

There are many counts of this clonotype. This chain connects TRBV6-5 to TRBJ1-5, with 7 bases identical to TRBD1. Losses at the gene ends were 6 bases for V and 4 bases for J; bases not matched to a gene: 3. The V gene's germline CDR1 is MNHEY and CDR2 SVGAGI. The length of the CDR3 is 13 residues. In DNA, the CDR3 is TGTGCCAGCAGAGACAGGGAAAATCAGCCCCAGCATTTT. Protein: CASRDRENQPQHF.

This clonotype was counted at least ten times. The V gene is TRBV6-6, the J gene TRBJ2-7; D remains ambiguous. The ends were cut back, 0 bases at V and 6 bases at J, with 18 bases in the middle. This CDR3 comprises 16 residues. In germline, CDR1 is MNHNY, CDR2 SVGAGI (reference sequence). The CDR3 reads CASSYSNYGTGSEQYF. CDR3 bases: TGTGCCAGCAGTTACTCGAATTATGGAACGGGTAGCGAGCAGTACTTC.

This clonotype was found many times. This chain joins TRBV13 and TRBJ2-7; a weak D match, TRBD2 (7 bases). Germline values: CDR1 PRHDT, CDR2 FYEKMQ (reference sequence). The CDR3 totals 12 residues. The V and J ends lost 8 bases and 3 bases respectively, with 11 bases between them. The CDR3 reads CASSGGRYEQYF. DNA for the CDR3: TGTGCCAGCTCCGGGGGGCGCTACGAGCAGTACTTC.

This clonotype was recorded at least ten times. The rearrangement joins TRBV19 to TRBJ2-2; no firm D call. The germline CDR1 and CDR2 sequences are LNHDA and SQIVND (reference sequence). There are 12 residues in the CDR3. The V end lost 7 bases, the J end lost 2 bases, and 5 bases lay between the germline ends. CDR3 residues: CASNSNTGELFF. In DNA, the CDR3 is TGTGCCAGTAACTCCAACACCGGGGAGCTGTTTTTT. The whole variable domain, remainder taken from reference TRBV19 and TRBJ2-2, is DGGITQSPKYLFRKEGQNVTLSCEQNLNHDAMYWYRQDPGQGLRLIYYSQIVNDFQKGDIAEGYSVSREKKESFPLTVTSAQKNPTAFYLCASNSNTGELFFGEGSRLTVL.

This clonotype was seen many times. This chain uses TRBV6-5 with TRBJ1-6, with 7 nucleotides matching TRBD1. Germline V gene data show CDR1 as MNHEY and CDR2 as SVGAGI. The CDR3 totals 14 residues. The V gene end was trimmed by 6 bases and the J gene end by 11 bases; junction bases not matched to a gene: 10. The CDR3 loop reads CASSPDRLGTPLHF. For the CDR3, the DNA is TGTGCCAGCAGCCCGGACAGGCTAGGGACACCCCTCCACTTT.

In this sample, this clonotype turned up many times. The chain is built from TRBV27 and TRBJ2-1; the D gene is possibly TRBD1 (5 bases). Germline CDR1 reads MNHEY; CDR2 reads SMNVEV (reference sequence). V shed 0 bases and J shed 1 base, with 19 bases lying between them. This CDR3 is 19 amino acids long. DNA for the CDR3: TGTGCCAGCAGTTTATCCCGCAGGGATCCCGGTAGATCCTACAATGAGCAGTTCTTC. Its translation is CASSLSRRDPGRSYNEQFF.

This clonotype was detected many times. The genes are TRBV19 and TRBJ1-5; TRBD1 might be the D (5 bases). Germline V gives CDR1 LNHDA, CDR2 SQIVND (reference sequence). The CDR3 has 15 residues. The V gene lost 7 bases and the J gene lost 5 bases, with 18 bases spanning the gap. CDR3 region: CASTPRGGTYQPQHF. The CDR3 nucleotides read TGTGCCAGTACCCCTCGCGGGGGGACCTATCAGCCCCAGCATTTT.

This clonotype was observed many times. The chain couples TRBV10-2 to TRBJ1-1; D ambiguous. Germline values: CDR1 WSHSY, CDR2 SAAADI. CDR3 length: 13 amino acids. Trimming left V 0 bases short and J 1 base short, with 3 bases between. CDR3 amino acids: CASSESGNTEAFF. CDR3 bases: TGCGCCAGCAGTGAGTCAGGGAACACTGAAGCTTTCTTT.

This clonotype has ten or more counts. Written as DNA, the CDR3 is TGCGCCAGCAGTCGTCGTACAGGGCAAACTAATGAAAAACTGTTTTTT. It translates to CASSRRTGQTNEKLFF. The chain has TRBV5-1 and TRBJ1-4; weak D call: TRBD1 (6 bases). The ends were cut back, 5 bases at V and 1 base at J, with 15 bases in the middle. The CDR3 length is 16 residues. CDR1 SGHRS and CDR2 YFSETQ come from the germline V gene.

This clonotype was found many times. The chain employs TRBV3-1 and TRBJ1-2; 11 nucleotides agree with TRBD1. The V gene's germline CDR1 is LGHDT and CDR2 YNNKEL (reference sequence). V dropped 0 bases and J dropped 7; count of bases not matched to a gene: 4. The CDR3 runs to 15 residues. CDR3 DNA: TGTGCCAGCAGCCAAGATGGACAGGGGGCCGGTGGCTACACCTTC. Translating it yields CASSQDGQGAGGYTF. The full variable domain, with the rest looked up from reference TRBV3-1 and TRBJ1-2, is DTAVSQTPKYLVTQMGNDKSIKCEQNLGHDTMYWYKQDSKKFLKIMFSYNNKELIINETVPNRFSPKSPDKAHLNLHINSLELGDSAVYFCASSQDGQGAGGYTFGSGTRLTVV.

The table lists this clonotype with many counts. The V call is TRBV29-1, the J call TRBJ2-7; D uncertain. With 4 bases removed from V and 0 bases from J, the gap between germline ends came to 13 bases. The V gene's germline CDR1 is SQVTM and CDR2 ANQGSEA. CDR3 length: 14 residues. CDR3 loop: CSVAERVSSYEQYF. Here the CDR3 DNA reads TGCAGCGTTGCTGAGCGCGTCAGCTCCTACGAGCAGTACTTC.

A few counts support this clonotype. The rearrangement joins TRBV7-9 to TRBJ2-1; D uncertain. CDR3 length: 15 amino acids. The germline gives CDR1 SEHNR, CDR2 FQNEAQ (reference sequence). V dropped 3 bases and J dropped 0 bases, with 9 bases sitting between them. In DNA form, the CDR3 reads TGTGCCAGCAGCTTTCCGCGGAGCTCCTACAATGAGCAGTTCTTC. It yields the protein CASSFPRSSYNEQFF.

The chain couples TRBV7-6 to TRBJ2-7, with D perhaps TRBD2 (5 bases). Germline lookup yields CDR1 SGHVS and CDR2 FNYEAQ. Trimming pared 2 bases from V and 1 base from J, leaving 12 bases between. This CDR3 has 15 residues. The CDR3 DNA follows: TGTGCCAGCAGCTTATCGGCGGGCCCTTCCTACGAGCAGTACTTC. Its protein is CASSLSAGPSYEQYF.

This clonotype came up many times. This chain links TRBV20-1 with TRBJ2-3; D call uncertain. CDR3 length: 12 residues. V was trimmed by 6 bases and J by 0 bases, leaving 7 bases between them. Germline V gene sequence: CDR1 DFQATT, CDR2 SNEGSKA (reference sequence). The CDR3 bases are TGCAGTGCCCCGGGTAGCACAGATACGCAGTATTTT. It codes for CSAPGSTDTQYF.

This clonotype has only a few counts. V gene TRBV24-1 combines with J gene TRBJ1-4; D ambiguous. The CDR3 totals 15 residues. The V gene's germline CDR1 is KGHDR and CDR2 SFDVKD. Trimming cost V 0 bases and J 0 bases, with 4 bases left between them. CDR3 loop: CATSDLGATNEKLFF. As DNA, the CDR3 is TGTGCCACCAGTGATTTGGGTGCAACTAATGAAAAACTGTTTTTT.

At least ten counts were recorded for this clonotype. The CDR3 nucleotides are TGCGCCAGCAGCACATCAGGGGGACGCATGAACACTGAAGCTTTCTTT. This codes for CASSTSGGRMNTEAFF. This rearrangement joins TRBV5-1 to TRBJ1-1; 7 bases fit TRBD1. The CDR3 loop spans 16 amino acids. Trimming at V came to 4 bases and at J to 0 bases, leaving 9 bases not matched to a gene. Looked up from germline, CDR1 is SGHRS and CDR2 is YFSETQ.

Many counts were recorded for this clonotype. The chain recombines TRBV7-8 with TRBJ2-2; D remains unclear. Per germline, CDR1 SGHVS and CDR2 FQNEAQ. With 4 bases removed from V and 7 bases from J, the gap between germline ends came to 7 bases. The CDR3 is 12 amino acids. CDR3 region: CASSSGDGELFF. DNA for the CDR3: TGTGCCAGCAGCTCGGGTGACGGGGAGCTGTTTTTT.

This clonotype has ten or more counts. The V and J genes are TRBV13 and TRBJ2-5; D possibly corresponds to TRBD1 (6 bases). Germline CDR1 and CDR2: PRHDT and FYEKMQ (reference sequence). Deletions cut 3 bases from V and 1 base from J, with 12 bases between. This CDR3 has 15 amino acids. The DNA for the CDR3 is TGTGCCAGCAGCTTTGGAAGGACAGCCCAAGAGACCCAGTACTTC. Translation: CASSFGRTAQETQYF. The full variable domain, rest sourced from reference TRBV13 and TRBJ2-5, is AAGVIQSPRHLIKEKRETATLKCYPIPRHDTVYWYQQGPGQDPQFLISFYEKMQSDKGSIPDRFSAQQFSDYHSELNMSSLELGDSALYFCASSFGRTAQETQYFGPGTRLLVL.